Sequencing of this TCR beta chain was carried out in a study of blood T cell repertoires in COVID-19. For the study at large: The analysed material was cDNA or gDNA that came from T cells, B-cell-depleted T cells, or PBMCs.

This clone was observed a few times. In the original analysis: Estimated nucleated cell counts came from reference gene primer amplification. Generated by immunoSEQ multiplex PCR, the TCRdb table keeps only in-frame clones and is missing some. That table supplies the V and J calls and clone size; D and trimming were determined from the DNA. The sample includes about 57,000 clones, roughly 90% seen only once; the top ten take 20% to 25%. The Seattle patients, enrolled during active infection, were followed longitudinally. Germline V CDR1 and CDR2: SGHRS, YFSETQ. Deletions cut 0 bases from V and 4 bases from J, with 10 bases between. The CDR3 has 14 amino acids.

Input material: peripheral blood. V gene TRBV5-1 combines with J gene TRBJ1-2; D remains unclear. This receptor was identified in a woman older than 75 with COVID-19, enrolled during active disease. CDR3 DNA sequence: TGCGCCAGCAGCTTGGAGTGGGCCCTCTATGGCTACACCTTC. It is translated as CASSLEWALYGYTF.